Listed here is a single TCR beta chain. Its antigen is unidentified. These data are taken from a study of T cell responses to AZD1222 COVID-19 vaccine. Repertoires were generated with immunoSEQ multiplex PCR, while TCRdb's copy carries only in-frame clones and drops some. The sample spans around 150,000 clones; the ten largest clones claim 2% to 2.5%. Study-level results: Targets within unmutated variant regions were reportedly found for nearly half of spike-specific TCRs. Distributed over spike, vaccine-associated CD4 TCRs predominated at 160-218 and 743-854. Repertoire sampling occurred only after the peak T cell response. The donor cohort was predominantly white British with a female majority, and clonal diversity may have been underestimated.

The length of the CDR3 is 14 residues. Germline V gene data show CDR1 as MNHEY and CDR2 as SMNVEV (reference sequence). V lost 4 bases to trimming and J lost 6 bases; unmatched junction nucleotides: 3. Material for sequencing was peripheral blood. This chain connects TRBV27 to TRBJ1-5, with 10 bases aligning to TRBD1. The source of this sequence is an adult in good health. The CDR3 nucleotides read TGTGCCAGCAGTTCAGGGACAGGGGCTCAGCCCCAGCATTTT. As protein: CASSSGTGAQPQHF.